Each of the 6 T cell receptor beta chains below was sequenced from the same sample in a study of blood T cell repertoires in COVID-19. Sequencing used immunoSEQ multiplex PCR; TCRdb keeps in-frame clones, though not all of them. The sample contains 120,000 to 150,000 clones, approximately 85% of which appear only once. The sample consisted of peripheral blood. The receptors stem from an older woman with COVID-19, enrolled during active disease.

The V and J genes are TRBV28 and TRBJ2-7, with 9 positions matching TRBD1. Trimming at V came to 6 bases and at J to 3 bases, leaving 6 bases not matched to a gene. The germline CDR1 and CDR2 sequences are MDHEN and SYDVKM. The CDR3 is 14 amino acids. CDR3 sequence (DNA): TGTGCCAGCAGAATAACAGGGGGCGGCTACGAGCAGTACTTC. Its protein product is CASRITGGGYEQYF.

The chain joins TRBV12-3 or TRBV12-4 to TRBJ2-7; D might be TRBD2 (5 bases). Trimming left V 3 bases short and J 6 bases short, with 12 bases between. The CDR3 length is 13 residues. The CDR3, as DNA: TGTGCCAGCAGTTTCGCGGCAGAGGGCGAGCAGTACTTC. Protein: CASSFAAEGEQYF.

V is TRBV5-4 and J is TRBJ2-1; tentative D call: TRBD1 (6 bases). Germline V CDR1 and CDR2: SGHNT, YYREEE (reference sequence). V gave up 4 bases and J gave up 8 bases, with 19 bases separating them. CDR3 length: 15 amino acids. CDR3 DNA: TGTGCCAGCAGCCCGGATTTGAGGGGGTCAGATGAGCAGTTCTTC. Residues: CASSPDLRGSDEQFF.

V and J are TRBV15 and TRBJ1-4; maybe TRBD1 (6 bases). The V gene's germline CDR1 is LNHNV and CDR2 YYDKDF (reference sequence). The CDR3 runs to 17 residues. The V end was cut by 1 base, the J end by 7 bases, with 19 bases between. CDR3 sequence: CATSRVPSGTYPEKLFF. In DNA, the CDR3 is TGTGCCACCAGCAGAGTGCCATCCGGGACATACCCTGAAAAACTGTTTTTT.

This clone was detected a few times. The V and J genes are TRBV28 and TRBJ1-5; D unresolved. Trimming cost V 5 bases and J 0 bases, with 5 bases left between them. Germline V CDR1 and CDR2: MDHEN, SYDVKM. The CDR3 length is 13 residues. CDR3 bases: TGTGCCAGCAGTCTGGCTAGCAATCAGCCCCAGCATTTT. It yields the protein CASSLASNQPQHF.

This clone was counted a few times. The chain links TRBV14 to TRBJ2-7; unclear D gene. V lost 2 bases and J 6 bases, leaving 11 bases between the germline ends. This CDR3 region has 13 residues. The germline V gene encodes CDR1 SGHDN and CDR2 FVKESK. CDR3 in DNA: TGTGCCAGCAGCCAAATAAGCCGGAGCGAGCAGTACTTC. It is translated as CASSQISRSEQYF.